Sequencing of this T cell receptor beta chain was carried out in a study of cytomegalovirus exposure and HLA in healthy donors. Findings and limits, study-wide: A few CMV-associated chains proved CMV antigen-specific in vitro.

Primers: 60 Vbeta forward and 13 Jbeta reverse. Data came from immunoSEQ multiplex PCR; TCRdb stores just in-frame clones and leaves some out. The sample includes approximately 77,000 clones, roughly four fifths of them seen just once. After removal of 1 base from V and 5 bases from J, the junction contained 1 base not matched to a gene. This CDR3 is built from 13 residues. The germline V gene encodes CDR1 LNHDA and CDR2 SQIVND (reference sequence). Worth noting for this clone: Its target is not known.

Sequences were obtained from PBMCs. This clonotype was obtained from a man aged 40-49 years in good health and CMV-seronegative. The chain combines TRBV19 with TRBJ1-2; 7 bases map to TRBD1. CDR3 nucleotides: TGTGCCAGTAGTATAGGACAGGGTTATGGCTACACCTTC. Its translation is CASSIGQGYGYTF. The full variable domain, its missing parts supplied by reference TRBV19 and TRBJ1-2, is DGGITQSPKYLFRKEGQNVTLSCEQNLNHDAMYWYRQDPGQGLRLIYYSQIVNDFQKGDIAEGYSVSREKKESFPLTVTSAQKNPTAFYLCASSIGQGYGYTFGSGTRLTVV.